The 6 T cell receptor beta chains below come from one sample, sequenced in a study of spatial heterogeneity in lung cancer. MiXCR was run by TCRdb on the 5' RACE reads, yielding one entry per CDR3 protein. This table has some 3,800 distinct CDR3 sequences, about 9.4% appearing once. What these receptors recognize is not known. General study points: It was found that expanded intratumoral alpha and beta TCR counts tracked tumor mutation counts.

Time point specified: sample taken at primary tumor resection. Sequencing used lung tumor tissue, obtained at surgery. These receptors were obtained from a male donor with early-stage non-small cell lung cancer.

As regards this clonotype: Because the library targeted alpha chains, this beta chain is an off-target read whose size means little. The rearrangement joins TRBV20-1 to TRBJ1-3; D is ambiguous. Germline values: CDR1 DFQATT, CDR2 SNEGSKA (reference sequence). The CDR3 is 11 amino acids. Trimming took 0 bases from V and 4 from J, leaving 1 base between them. In DNA form, the CDR3 reads TGCAGTGCTAGAGAAGGAAACACCATATATTTT. Amino acids: CSAREGNTIYF.

A word on this clonotype: This beta chain was picked up by a library intended for alpha chains and is off target, so its count carries little meaning. CDR3 region: CASSQPGDEQYF. The CDR3, as DNA: TGTGCCAGCAGCCAACCGGGGGACGAGCAGTACTTC. The chain combines TRBV3-1 with TRBJ2-7, with a tentative D call TRBD2 (6 bases). Trimming took 2 bases from V and 5 from J, leaving 7 bases between them. The CDR3 extends over 12 amino acids. Looked up from germline, CDR1 is LGHDT and CDR2 is YNNKEL (reference sequence).

This clonotype was observed a few times. Little can be read into the size of this beta chain, an off-target read in a library designed for alpha chains. The J gene is TRBJ2-6, the V gene TRBV4-3, with D perhaps TRBD1 (5 bases). V was cut by 1 base and J by 4 bases, with 11 bases left in between. This CDR3 region has 16 residues. Germline lookup yields CDR1 LGHNA and CDR2 YSLEER. The CDR3 sequence: CASSQARTTGANVLTF. In DNA form, the CDR3 reads TGCGCCAGCAGCCAAGCACGGACAACCGGGGCCAACGTCCTGACTTTC.

This clonotype was observed a few times. The size of this beta chain means little, since it is a stray read in a library made for alpha chains. V gene TRBV27 combines with J gene TRBJ1-6; TRBD1 agrees at 7 bases. The CDR3 contains 15 residues. Per germline, CDR1 MNHEY and CDR2 SMNVEV (reference sequence). Trimming cost V 0 bases and J 12 bases; bases outside gene matches: 8. DNA of the CDR3: TGTGCCAGCAGTTTATCCACTAGACAGGGTAAACCCCTCCACTTT. Its protein product is CASSLSTRQGKPLHF.

By share of the sample, this clonotype is medium-sized. With the library built for alpha chains, this beta chain is off target and its frequency is not meaningful. The chain recombines TRBV5-4 with TRBJ1-2; TRBD1 might be the D (6 bases). V was shortened by 4 bases and J by 8 bases, with 21 bases between the two germline ends. This CDR3 is 15 amino acids long. Looked up from germline, CDR1 is SGHNT and CDR2 is YYREEE (reference sequence). The CDR3 sequence is CASSLGGRGGTGYTF. The CDR3, as DNA: TGTGCCAGCAGCCTCGGCGGCAGGGGAGGGACAGGCTACACCTTC. Combining the CDR3 with reference TRBV5-4 and TRBJ1-2 gives the whole variable domain ETGVTQSPTHLIKTRGQQVTLRCSSQSGHNTVSWYQQALGQGPQFIFQYYREEENGRGNFPPRFSGLQFPNYSSELNVNALELDDSALYLCASSLGGRGGTGYTFGSGTRLTVV.

The sample holds many counts of this clonotype. Since it is a stray read in a library aimed at alpha chains, this beta chain has a size that is not meaningful. This chain uses TRBV5-4 with TRBJ2-5; TRBD1 might be the D (6 bases). From germline, CDR1 is SGHNT and CDR2 YYREEE (reference sequence). Deletions cut 1 base from V and 3 bases from J, with 10 bases between. This CDR3 spans 14 amino acids. CDR3 nucleotide sequence: TGTGCCAGCAGCTTGATGGGGGCGAAAGAGACCCAGTACTTC. This gives the protein CASSLMGAKETQYF.